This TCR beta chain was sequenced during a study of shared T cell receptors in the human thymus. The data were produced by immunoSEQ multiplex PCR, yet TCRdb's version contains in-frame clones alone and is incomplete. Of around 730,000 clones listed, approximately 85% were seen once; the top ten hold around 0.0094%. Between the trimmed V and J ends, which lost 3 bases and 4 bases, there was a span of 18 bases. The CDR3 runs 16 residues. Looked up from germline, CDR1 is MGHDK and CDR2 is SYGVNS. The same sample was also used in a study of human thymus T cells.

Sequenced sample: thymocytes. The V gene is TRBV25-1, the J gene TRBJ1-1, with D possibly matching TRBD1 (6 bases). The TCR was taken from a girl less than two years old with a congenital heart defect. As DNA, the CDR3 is TGTGCCAGCAGTGATCGCTACAGGGCGGCGGGCACTGAAGCTTTCTTT. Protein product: CASSDRYRAAGTEAFF.